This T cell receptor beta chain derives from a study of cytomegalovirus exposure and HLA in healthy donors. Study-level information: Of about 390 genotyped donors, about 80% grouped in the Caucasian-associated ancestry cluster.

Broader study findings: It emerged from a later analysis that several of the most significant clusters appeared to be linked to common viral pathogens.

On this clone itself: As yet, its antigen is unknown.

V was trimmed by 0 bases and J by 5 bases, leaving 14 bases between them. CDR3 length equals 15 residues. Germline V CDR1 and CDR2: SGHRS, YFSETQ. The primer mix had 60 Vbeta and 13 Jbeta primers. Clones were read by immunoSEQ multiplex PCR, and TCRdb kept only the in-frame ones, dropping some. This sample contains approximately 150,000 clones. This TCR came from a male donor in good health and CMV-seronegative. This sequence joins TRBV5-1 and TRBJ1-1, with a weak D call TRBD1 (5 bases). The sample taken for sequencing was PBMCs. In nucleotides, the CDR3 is TGCGCCAGCAGCTTGGGTGGGGGTGGAGGGACTGAAGCTTTCTTT. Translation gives CASSLGGGGGTEAFF.